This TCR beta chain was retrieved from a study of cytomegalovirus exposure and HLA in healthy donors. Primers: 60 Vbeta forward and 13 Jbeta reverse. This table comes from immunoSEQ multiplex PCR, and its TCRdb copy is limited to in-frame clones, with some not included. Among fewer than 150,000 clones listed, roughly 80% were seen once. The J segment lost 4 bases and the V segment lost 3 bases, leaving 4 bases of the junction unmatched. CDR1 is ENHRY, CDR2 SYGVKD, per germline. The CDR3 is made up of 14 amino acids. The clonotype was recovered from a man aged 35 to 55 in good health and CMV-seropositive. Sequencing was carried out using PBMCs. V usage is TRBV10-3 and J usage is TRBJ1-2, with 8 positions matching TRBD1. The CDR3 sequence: CAISDGQGGYGYTF. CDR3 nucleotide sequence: TGTGCCATCAGTGACGGACAGGGTGGCTATGGCTACACCTTC.